This paragraph reports one T cell receptor (beta chain). Its antigen is not known. Data came from immunoSEQ multiplex PCR; TCRdb stores just in-frame clones and leaves some out. The sample shows under 150,000 clones, 70% to 90% of them seen only once. The record originates from a study of T cell responses to AZD1222 COVID-19 vaccine. Study results and caveats: Increased Spike-specific TCR breadth and depth were observed after two AZD1222 doses.

The CDR3 totals 15 residues. Trimming removed 0 bases at V and 3 bases at J, with 12 bases between. The germline V gene has CDR1 SGHRS and CDR2 YFSETQ. The J gene is TRBJ2-5, the V gene TRBV5-1; D not resolved. The specimen comprised peripheral blood, sampled on day 0 of AZD1222 vaccination. The TCR was taken from an adult in good health. The CDR3 DNA follows: TGCGCCAGCAGCTTGGTGGGCAGTCCGAAAGAGACCCAGTACTTC. Its translation: CASSLVGSPKETQYF.